This T cell receptor beta chain was obtained from a study of blood T cell repertoires in COVID-19 (TCRdb year 2020). General notes on the study: Collaborator samples came from the United States, Italy and Spain and covered acute and convalescent phases of COVID-19. The prospective study material was composed of cDNA or gDNA derived from T cells, B-cell-depleted T cells, or PBMCs. Deeply sampled blood TCRbeta repertoires from subjects exposed to, actively infected with, or recovered from COVID-19 were included in the dataset. The repertoires were released in a freely available public database meant as a resource for research on the immune response to SARS-CoV-2. Samples were obtained from the ongoing ImmuneRACE study (first 160 participants) and from some 1,200 subjects provided by 6 global collaborators. Sample metadata almost always included a de-identified subject ID, COVID-19 status, age in years and sex. Where available, HLA class I and class II types were obtained from metadata supplied by the sample provider rather than from assay-based typing. Study-wide findings and limitations: The quantity of clinical and demographic metadata differed by source and by participant and was supplied without curation.

The immunoSEQ Assay, a bias-controlled multiplex PCR, was used to amplify TCRbeta CDR3 regions from genomic DNA. The original pipeline was this. Within the assay, amplification of reference gene primers was used to estimate how many nucleated cells each sample contained. To quantify the absolute abundance of each unique TCRbeta CDR3 rearrangement, sequence reads were collapsed and filtered. For each sample, productive Simpson clonality was calculated as the square root of Simpson's diversity index over productive rearrangements. Imported from immuneACCESS, the table was reduced by TCRdb to in-frame sequences with V and J called. These copies leave out some clones; in studies compared against another copy, an unresolved V gene accounts for under half, and the cause of the remainder is not known. The DNA was the basis for D and trimming; V, J and clone size are from that table. The sample table shows over 450,000 clones, and around nine tenths are seen once. Around 7.8% of the sample is taken by the ten largest.

One collaborating source in Seattle enrolled patients while the patients were actively infected and followed the patients over time throughout the course of disease. Collaborating institutions collected whole blood in K2EDTA tubes following their own protocols. Collaborator samples were shipped for TCRbeta analysis as frozen whole blood, isolated PBMCs, or DNA extracted from either sample type. From a lookup of the germline V gene, CDR1 and CDR2 are KGHSH and LQKENI. Trimming costs V 3 bases and J 3 bases, and their ends lie 9 bases apart. Reading from cysteine to phenylalanine, the CDR3 counts 14 amino acids. The DNA shown is the 42-base CDR3, in frame from base 1. With respect to this clone: There is no known antigen for this receptor. Nothing much larger sits one base from this clone, and base qualities are not available.

Sequenced sample: peripheral blood. The clonotype was recovered from a woman in her forties or fifties with COVID-19, enrolled during active disease. This receptor chain uses TRBV18 and TRBJ2-1, with the identity of the D gene unclear. At the DNA level, the sequence is TGTGCCAGCTCACCGAGAGGAGACTACAATGAGCAGTTCTTC. It translates as CASSPRGDYNEQFF.